This T cell receptor beta chain is drawn from a study of cytomegalovirus exposure and HLA in healthy donors. Sequencing was performed with immunoSEQ multiplex PCR; in TCRdb, only in-frame clones are kept and a portion is missing. This table has some 240,000 clones, roughly 91% appearing once. The CDR3 spans 16 residues. The sample comprised PBMCs. This sequence was found in a woman aged 18-29 years in good health and CMV-seropositive. The chain combines TRBV12-2 with TRBJ2-7; the D call TRBD1 from the table was never checked on the DNA. TRBV12-2 is shown as a pseudogene. The CDR3 nucleotides are TGTGCAAGTCGCTTAGGGGGGCATAAAAGCCTACGAGGGCAGTACTTC. It translates to CASRLGGHKSLRGQYF.